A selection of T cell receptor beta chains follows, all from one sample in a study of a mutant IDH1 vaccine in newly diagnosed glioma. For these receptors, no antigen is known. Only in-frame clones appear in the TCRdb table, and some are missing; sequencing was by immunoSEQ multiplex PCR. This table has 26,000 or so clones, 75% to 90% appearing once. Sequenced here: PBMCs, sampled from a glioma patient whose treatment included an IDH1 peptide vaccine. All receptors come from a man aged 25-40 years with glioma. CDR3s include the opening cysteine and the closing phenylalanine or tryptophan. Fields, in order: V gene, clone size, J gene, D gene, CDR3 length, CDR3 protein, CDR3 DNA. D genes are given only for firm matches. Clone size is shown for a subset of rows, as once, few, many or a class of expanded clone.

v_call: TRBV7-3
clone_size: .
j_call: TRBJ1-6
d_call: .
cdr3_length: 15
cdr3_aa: CASSLLSPGNSPLHF
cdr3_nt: TGTGCCAGCAGCTTATTATCGCCAGGGAACTCACCCCTCCACTTT

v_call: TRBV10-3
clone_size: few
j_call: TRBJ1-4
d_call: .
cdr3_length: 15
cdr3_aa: CAISEMAGTNEKLFF
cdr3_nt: TGTGCCATCAGTGAAATGGCAGGAACTAATGAAAAACTGTTTTTT

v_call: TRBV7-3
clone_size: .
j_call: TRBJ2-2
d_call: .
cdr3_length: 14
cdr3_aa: CASSLRGATGELFF
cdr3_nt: TGTGCCAGCAGCTTAAGGGGGGCCACCGGGGAGCTGTTTTTT

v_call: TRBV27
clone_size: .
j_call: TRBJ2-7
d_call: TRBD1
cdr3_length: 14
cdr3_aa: CASSLLTGDYEQYF
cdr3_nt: TGTGCCAGCAGTTTATTGACAGGGGACTACGAGCAGTACTTC

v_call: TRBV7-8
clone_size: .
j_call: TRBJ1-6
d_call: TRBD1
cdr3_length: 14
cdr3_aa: CASAAGTGSSPLHF
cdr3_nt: TGTGCCAGCGCCGCGGGGACAGGCAGTTCACCCCTCCACTTT

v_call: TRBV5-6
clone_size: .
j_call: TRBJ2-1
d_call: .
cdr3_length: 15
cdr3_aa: CASSFREKDFNEQFF
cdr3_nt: TGTGCCAGCAGCTTCAGGGAAAAGGATTTCAATGAGCAGTTCTTC

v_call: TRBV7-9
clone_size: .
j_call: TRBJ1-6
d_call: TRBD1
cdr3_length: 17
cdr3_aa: CASSLAWDRGFGSPLHF
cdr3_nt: TGTGCCAGCAGCTTAGCTTGGGACAGGGGTTTTGGTTCACCCCTCCACTTT

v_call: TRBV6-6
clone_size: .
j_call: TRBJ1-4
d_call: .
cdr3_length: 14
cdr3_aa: CASSYFQGNEKLFF
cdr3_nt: TGTGCCAGCAGTTACTTCCAGGGGAATGAAAAACTGTTTTTT

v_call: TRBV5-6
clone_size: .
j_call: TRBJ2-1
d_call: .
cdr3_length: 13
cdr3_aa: CASSRGAYNEQFF
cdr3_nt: TGTGCCAGCAGCCGGGGAGCCTACAATGAGCAGTTCTTC

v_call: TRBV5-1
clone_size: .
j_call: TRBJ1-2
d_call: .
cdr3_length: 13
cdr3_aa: CASRAGLSGGYTF
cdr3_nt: TGCGCCAGCAGAGCAGGGTTAAGCGGTGGCTACACCTTC

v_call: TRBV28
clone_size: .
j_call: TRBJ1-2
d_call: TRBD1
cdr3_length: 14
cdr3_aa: CASSLLGTGSGYTF
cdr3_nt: TGTGCCAGCAGTTTATTAGGGACAGGGAGTGGCTACACCTTC

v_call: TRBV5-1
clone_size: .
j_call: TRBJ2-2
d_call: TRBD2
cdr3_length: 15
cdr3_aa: CASSFSGSVTGELFF
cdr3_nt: TGCGCCAGCAGCTTTAGCGGGAGTGTTACCGGGGAGCTGTTTTTT

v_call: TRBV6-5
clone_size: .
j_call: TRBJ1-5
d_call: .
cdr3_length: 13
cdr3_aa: CASSITGFQPQHF
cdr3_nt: TGTGCCAGCAGTATCACAGGGTTTCAGCCCCAGCATTTT

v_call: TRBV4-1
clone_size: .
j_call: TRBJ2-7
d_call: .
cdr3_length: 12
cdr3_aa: CASSQARGEQYF
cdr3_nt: TGCGCCAGCAGCCAAGCTCGCGGGGAGCAGTACTTC

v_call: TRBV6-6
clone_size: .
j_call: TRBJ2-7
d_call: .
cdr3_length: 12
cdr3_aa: CASSVQGYEQYF
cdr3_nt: TGTGCCAGCAGTGTACAGGGCTACGAGCAGTACTTC

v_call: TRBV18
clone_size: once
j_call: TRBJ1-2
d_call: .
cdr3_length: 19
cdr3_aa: CASSPTGGTELSDRGGYTF
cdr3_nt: TGTGCCAGCTCACCGACCGGTGGAACCGAGTTGTCAGACCGAGGAGGCTACACCTTC

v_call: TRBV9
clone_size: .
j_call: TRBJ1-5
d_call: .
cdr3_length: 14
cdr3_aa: CASSEGGYNQPQHF
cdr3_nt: TGTGCCAGCAGTGAGGGGGGGTACAATCAGCCCCAGCATTTT

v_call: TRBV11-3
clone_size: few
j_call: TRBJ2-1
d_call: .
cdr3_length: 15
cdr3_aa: CASSSRTYSYNEQFF
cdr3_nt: TGTGCCAGCAGCTCCAGGACCTACTCCTACAATGAGCAGTTCTTC

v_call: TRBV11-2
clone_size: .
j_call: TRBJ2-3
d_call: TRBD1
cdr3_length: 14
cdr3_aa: CASSSPTGTDTQYF
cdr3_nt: TGTGCCAGCAGCTCGCCGACAGGGACAGATACGCAGTATTTT

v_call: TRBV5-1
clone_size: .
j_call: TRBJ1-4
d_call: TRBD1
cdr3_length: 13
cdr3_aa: CASSPRDRAELFF
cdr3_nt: TGCGCCAGCAGCCCGAGGGACAGGGCGGAACTGTTTTTT

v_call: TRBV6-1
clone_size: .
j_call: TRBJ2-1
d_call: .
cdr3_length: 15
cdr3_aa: CASMLTFDGYNEQFF
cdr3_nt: TGTGCCAGCATGCTTACTTTTGACGGCTACAATGAGCAGTTCTTC

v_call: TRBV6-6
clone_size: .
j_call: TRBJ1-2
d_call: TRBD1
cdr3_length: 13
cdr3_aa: CASSTWDRRGYTF
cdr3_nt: TGTGCCAGCAGTACTTGGGACAGGAGAGGCTACACCTTC

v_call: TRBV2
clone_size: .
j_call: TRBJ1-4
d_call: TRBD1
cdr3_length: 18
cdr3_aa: CASSPVPGQSLTNEKLFF
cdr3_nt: TGTGCCAGCAGTCCCGTACCGGGACAGAGTTTAACTAATGAAAAACTGTTTTTT

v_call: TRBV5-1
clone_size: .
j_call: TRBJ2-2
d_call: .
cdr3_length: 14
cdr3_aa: CASSFGAGEGELFF
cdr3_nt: TGCGCCAGCAGCTTCGGAGCGGGTGAGGGGGAGCTGTTTTTT

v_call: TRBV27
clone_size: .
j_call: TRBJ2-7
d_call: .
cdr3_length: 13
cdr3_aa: CASSLNGLYEQYF
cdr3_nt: TGTGCCAGCAGTCTTAACGGCCTCTACGAGCAGTACTTC

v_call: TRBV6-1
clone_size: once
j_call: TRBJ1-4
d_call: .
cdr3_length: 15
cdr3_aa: CASTGLGRANEKLFF
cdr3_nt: TGTGCCAGCACGGGACTGGGCAGGGCGAATGAAAAACTGTTTTTT

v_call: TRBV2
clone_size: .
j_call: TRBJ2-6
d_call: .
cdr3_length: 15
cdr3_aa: CASTGSLSGANVLTF
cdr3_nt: TGTGCCAGCACGGGCAGTCTCTCTGGGGCCAACGTCCTGACTTTC

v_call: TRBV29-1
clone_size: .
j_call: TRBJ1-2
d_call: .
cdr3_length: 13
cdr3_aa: CSVTRDASYGYTF
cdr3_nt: TGCAGCGTAACTCGGGACGCCTCCTATGGCTACACCTTC

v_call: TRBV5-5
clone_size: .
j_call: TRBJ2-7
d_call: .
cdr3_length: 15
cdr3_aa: CASSLGTLGAYEQYF
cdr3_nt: TGTGCCAGCAGCTTGGGGACGTTGGGCGCCTACGAGCAGTACTTC

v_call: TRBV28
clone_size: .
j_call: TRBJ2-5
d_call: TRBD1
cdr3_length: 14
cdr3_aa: CASSLQGAMETQYF
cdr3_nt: TGTGCCAGCAGCCTACAGGGGGCGATGGAGACCCAGTACTTC

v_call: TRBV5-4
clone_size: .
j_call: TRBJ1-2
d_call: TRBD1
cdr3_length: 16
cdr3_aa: CASSDPGQGALGGYTF
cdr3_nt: TGTGCCAGCAGCGACCCGGGACAGGGAGCTTTGGGTGGCTACACCTTC

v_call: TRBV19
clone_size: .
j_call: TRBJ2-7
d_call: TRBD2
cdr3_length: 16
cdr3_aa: CASSIGTSGAPYEQYF
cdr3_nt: TGTGCCAGTAGTATAGGGACTAGCGGAGCCCCCTACGAGCAGTACTTC

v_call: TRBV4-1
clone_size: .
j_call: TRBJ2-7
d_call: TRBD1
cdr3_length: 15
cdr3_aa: CASSTRTGGTYEQYF
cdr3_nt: TGCGCCAGCAGCACCCGGACAGGGGGTACATACGAGCAGTACTTC

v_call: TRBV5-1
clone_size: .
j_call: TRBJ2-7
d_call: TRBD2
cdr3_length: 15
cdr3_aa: CASSFTAGAGDEQYF
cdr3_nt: TGCGCCAGCAGCTTCACCGCGGGAGCGGGCGACGAGCAGTACTTC

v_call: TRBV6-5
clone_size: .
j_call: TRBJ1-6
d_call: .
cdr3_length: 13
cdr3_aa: CASRRGYNSPLHF
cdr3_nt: TGTGCCAGCAGAAGAGGCTATAATTCACCCCTCCACTTT

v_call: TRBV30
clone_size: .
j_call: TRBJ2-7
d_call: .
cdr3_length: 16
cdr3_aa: CAWRRPGLLPRYEQYF
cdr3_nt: TGTGCCTGGAGGAGGCCGGGACTGCTCCCCCGCTACGAGCAGTACTTC

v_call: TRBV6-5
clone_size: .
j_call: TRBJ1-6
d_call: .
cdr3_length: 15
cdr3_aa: CASRDLSLNNSPLHF
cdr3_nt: TGTGCCAGCAGAGACTTGTCATTGAATAATTCACCCCTCCACTTT

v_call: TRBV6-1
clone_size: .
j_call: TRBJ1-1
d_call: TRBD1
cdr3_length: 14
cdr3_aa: CASSDTGGRTEAFF
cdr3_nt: TGTGCCAGCAGTGATACAGGGGGTCGAACTGAAGCTTTCTTT

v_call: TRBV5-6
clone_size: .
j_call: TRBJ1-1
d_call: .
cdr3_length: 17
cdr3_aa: CASSLDVRAALNTEAFF
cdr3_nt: TGTGCCAGCAGCTTGGATGTGCGGGCGGCCTTGAACACTGAAGCTTTCTTT

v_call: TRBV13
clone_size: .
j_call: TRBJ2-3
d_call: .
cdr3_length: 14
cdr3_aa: CASSLGIRTDTQYF
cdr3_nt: TGTGCCAGCAGCTTAGGCATCCGCACAGATACGCAGTATTTT

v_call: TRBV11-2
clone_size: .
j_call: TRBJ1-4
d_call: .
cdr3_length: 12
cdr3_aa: CASSLLGEKLFF
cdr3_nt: TGTGCCAGCAGCCTTTTGGGTGAAAAACTGTTTTTT

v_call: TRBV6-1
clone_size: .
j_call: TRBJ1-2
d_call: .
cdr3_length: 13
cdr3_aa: CASSLEPNYGYTF
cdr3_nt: TGTGCCAGCAGTTTAGAACCTAACTATGGCTACACCTTC

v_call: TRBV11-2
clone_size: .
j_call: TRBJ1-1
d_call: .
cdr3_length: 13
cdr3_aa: CASSPLLNTEAFF
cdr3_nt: TGTGCCAGCAGTCCGTTGCTGAACACTGAAGCTTTCTTT

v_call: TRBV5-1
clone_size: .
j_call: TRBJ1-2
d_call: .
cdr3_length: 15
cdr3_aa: CASSLGTGAKNGYTF
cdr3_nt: TGCGCCAGCAGCTTGGGGACCGGGGCGAAGAATGGCTACACCTTC

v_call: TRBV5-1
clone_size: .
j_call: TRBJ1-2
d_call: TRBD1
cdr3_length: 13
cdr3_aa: CASSQTGEYGYTF
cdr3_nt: TGCGCCAGCAGCCAGACAGGGGAATATGGCTACACCTTC

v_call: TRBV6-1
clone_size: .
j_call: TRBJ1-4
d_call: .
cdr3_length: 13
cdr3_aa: CASKGFGIEKLFF
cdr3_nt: TGTGCCAGCAAGGGATTCGGTATTGAAAAACTGTTTTTT

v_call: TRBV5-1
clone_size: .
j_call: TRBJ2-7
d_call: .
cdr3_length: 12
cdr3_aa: CASSLEGYEQYF
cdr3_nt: TGCGCCAGCAGCTTGGAGGGGTACGAGCAGTACTTC

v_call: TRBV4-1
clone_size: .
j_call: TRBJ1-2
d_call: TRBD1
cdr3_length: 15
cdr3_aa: CASSPEEGADYGYTF
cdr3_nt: TGCGCCAGCAGCCCCGAGGAGGGGGCCGACTATGGCTACACCTTC

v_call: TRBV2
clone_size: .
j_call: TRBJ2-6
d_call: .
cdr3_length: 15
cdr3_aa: CASSEASSGANVLTF
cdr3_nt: TGTGCCAGCAGTGAAGCAAGCTCTGGGGCCAACGTCCTGACTTTC

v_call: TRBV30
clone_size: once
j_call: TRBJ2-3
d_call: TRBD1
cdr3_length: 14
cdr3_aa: CAWSVGQGVDTQYF
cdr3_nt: TGTGCCTGGAGTGTAGGTCAGGGGGTAGATACGCAGTATTTT

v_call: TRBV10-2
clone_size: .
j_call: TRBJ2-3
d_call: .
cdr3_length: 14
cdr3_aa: CASSEGSFTDTQYF
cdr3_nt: TGCGCCAGCAGTGAGGGCAGCTTCACAGATACGCAGTATTTT

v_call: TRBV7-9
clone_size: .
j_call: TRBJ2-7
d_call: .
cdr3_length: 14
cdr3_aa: CASSANTADYEQYF
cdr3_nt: TGTGCCAGCAGCGCCAACACAGCGGACTACGAGCAGTACTTC

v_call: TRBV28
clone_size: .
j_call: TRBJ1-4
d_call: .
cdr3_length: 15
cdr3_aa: CASTQRGTFDEKLFF
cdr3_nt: TGTGCCAGCACTCAACGGGGGACCTTCGATGAAAAACTGTTTTTT

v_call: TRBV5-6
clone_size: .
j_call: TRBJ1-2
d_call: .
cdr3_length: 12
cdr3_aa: CASSLADYGYTF
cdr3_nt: TGTGCCAGCAGCTTGGCCGACTATGGCTACACCTTC

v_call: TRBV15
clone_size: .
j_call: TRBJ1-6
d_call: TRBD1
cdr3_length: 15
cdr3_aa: CATSRDGGGNSPLHF
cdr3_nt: TGTGCCACCAGCAGAGATGGAGGGGGCAATTCACCCCTCCACTTT

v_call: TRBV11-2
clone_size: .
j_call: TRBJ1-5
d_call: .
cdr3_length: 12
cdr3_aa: CASSLTSSAQHF
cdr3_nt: TGTGCCAGCAGTCTAACCTCGTCTGCGCAGCATTTT